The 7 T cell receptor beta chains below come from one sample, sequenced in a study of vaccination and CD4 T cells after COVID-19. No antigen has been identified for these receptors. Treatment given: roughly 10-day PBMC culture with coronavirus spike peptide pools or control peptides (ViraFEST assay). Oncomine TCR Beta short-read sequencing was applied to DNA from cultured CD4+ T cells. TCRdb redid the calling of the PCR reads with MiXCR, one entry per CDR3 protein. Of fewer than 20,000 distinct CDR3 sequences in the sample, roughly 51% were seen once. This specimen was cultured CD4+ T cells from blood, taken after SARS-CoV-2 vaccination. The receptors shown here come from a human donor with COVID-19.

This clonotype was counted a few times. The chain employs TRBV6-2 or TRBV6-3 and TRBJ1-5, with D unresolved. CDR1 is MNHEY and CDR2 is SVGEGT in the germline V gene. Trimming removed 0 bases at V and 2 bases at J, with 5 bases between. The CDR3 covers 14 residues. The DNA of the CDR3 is TGTGCCAGCAGTTACTCGCCTGGCAATCAGCCCCAGCATTTT. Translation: CASSYSPGNQPQHF.

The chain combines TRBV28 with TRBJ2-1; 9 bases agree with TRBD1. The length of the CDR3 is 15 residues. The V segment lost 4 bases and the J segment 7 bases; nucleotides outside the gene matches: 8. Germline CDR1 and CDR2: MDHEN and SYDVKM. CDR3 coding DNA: TGTGCCAGCAGTTATCCCGGGACAGGGAATAATGAGCAGTTCTTC. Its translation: CASSYPGTGNNEQFF.

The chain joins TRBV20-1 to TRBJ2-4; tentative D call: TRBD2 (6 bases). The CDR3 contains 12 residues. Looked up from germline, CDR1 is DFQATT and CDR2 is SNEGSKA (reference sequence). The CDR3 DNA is TGCAGCGCAGAGGGACTTAAAAACATTCAGTACTTC. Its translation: CSAEGLKNIQYF.

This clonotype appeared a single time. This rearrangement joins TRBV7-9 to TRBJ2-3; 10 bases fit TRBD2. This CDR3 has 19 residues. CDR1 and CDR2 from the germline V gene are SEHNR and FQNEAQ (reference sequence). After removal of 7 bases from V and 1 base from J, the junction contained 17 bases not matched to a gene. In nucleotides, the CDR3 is TGTGCCAGCAACGAAGAGGAGCGGGGGGGCCGGGGTGGCACAGATACGCAGTATTTT. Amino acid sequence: CASNEEERGGRGGTDTQYF. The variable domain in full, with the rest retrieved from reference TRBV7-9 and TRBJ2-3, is DTGVSQNPRHKITKRGQNVTFRCDPISEHNRLYWYRQTLGQGPEFLTYFQNEAQLEKSRLLSDRFSAERPKGSFSTLEIQRTEQGDSAMYLCASNEEERGGRGGTDTQYFGPGTRLTVL.

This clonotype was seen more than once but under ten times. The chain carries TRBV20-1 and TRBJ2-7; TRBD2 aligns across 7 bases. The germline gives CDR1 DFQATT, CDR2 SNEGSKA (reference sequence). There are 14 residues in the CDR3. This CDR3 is CNLLGTTRVYEQYF. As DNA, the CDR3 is TGCAACCTGCTGGGGACTACTCGTGTCTACGAGCAGTACTTC.

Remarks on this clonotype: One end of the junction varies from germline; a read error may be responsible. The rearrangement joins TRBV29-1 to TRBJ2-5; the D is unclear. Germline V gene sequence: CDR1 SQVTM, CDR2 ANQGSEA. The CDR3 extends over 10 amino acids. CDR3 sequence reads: CSVEDLSQYF. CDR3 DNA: TGCAGCGTCGAAGACCTGTCCCAGTACTTC.

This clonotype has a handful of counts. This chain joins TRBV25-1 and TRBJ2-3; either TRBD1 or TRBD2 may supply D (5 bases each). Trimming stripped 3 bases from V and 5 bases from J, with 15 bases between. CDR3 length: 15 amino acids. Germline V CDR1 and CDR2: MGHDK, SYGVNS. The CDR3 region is CASSDGRARGDTQYF. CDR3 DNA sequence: TGTGCCAGCAGTGATGGCAGGGCCCGGGGAGATACGCAGTATTTT.